These 13 T cell receptor beta chains share one sample of origin, sequenced in a study of shared clonotypes between healthy human individuals. The table came from immunoSEQ multiplex PCR; TCRdb's copy has only in-frame clones and leaves some out. The sample includes 2 million to 2.5 million clones, around 95% of them seen just once. The sample consisted of naive CD4+ T cells sorted from blood. The subset is: CD45RA+ positively selected. The receptors were sampled from a man aged 18 to 35 in good health.

This clone was detected only a few times. This chain uses TRBV30 with TRBJ1-1, with TRBD1 as a possible D gene (5 bases). The CDR3 covers 12 residues. The V end was cut by 1 base, the J end by 6 bases, with 9 bases between. CDR1 and CDR2 (germline): GTSNPN, SVGIG (reference sequence). Here the CDR3 DNA reads TGTGCCTGGAGTGGGGACGGGGCTGAAGCTTTCTTT. It codes for CAWSGDGAEAFF.

The V gene is TRBV6-1, the J gene TRBJ2-1; 9 positions match TRBD2. With 5 bases clipped from V and 2 bases from J, the junction kept 4 bases outside the gene matches. CDR3 length: 15 residues. CDR1 MNHNS and CDR2 SASEGT come from the germline V gene. The DNA of the CDR3 is TGTGCCAGCAGTTTAGCGGGGGCCACCTACAATGAGCAGTTCTTC. This translates into CASSLAGATYNEQFF.

This clone was found once. V is TRBV11-2 and J is TRBJ2-7; D possibly corresponds to TRBD2 (6 bases). CDR3 size: 12 residues. Per the germline V gene, CDR1 is SGHAT and CDR2 is FQNNGV. V was shortened by 0 bases and J by 7 bases, with 7 bases between the two germline ends. CDR3 sequence: CASSLEGGEQYF. The DNA for the CDR3 is TGTGCCAGCAGCTTAGAGGGGGGTGAGCAGTACTTC.

V usage is TRBV28 and J usage is TRBJ1-6; TRBD1 is a possible D gene (5 bases). Germline V gives CDR1 MDHEN, CDR2 SYDVKM. The CDR3 covers 16 residues. The V end was cut by 6 bases, the J end by 2 bases, with 14 bases between. In DNA, the CDR3 is TGTGCCAGCAGGTTAAGGGACGTACCCTATAATTCACCCCTCCACTTT. This codes for CASRLRDVPYNSPLHF.

This chain joins TRBV29-1 and TRBJ2-7; 7 bases map to TRBD2. The V segment lost 6 bases and the J segment 5 bases; nucleotides outside the gene matches: 10. Germline CDR1 and CDR2: SQVTM and ANQGSEA. The CDR3 extends over 13 amino acids. The chain's CDR3 is CSVPAAGENEQYF. In DNA form, the CDR3 reads TGCAGCGTGCCGGCGGCGGGAGAAAACGAGCAGTACTTC.

The gene calls are TRBV7-2 and TRBJ2-2; D remains ambiguous. The CDR3 runs to 13 residues. Germline V gives CDR1 SGHTA, CDR2 FQGNSA. V was trimmed by 2 bases and J by 6 bases, leaving 7 bases between them. CDR3 bases: TGTGCCAGCAGCTTATACGTAGCCGGGGAGCTGTTTTTT. Translation gives CASSLYVAGELFF.

With regard to this clone: Other DNA variants within this sample encode the same CDR3. The chain recombines TRBV5-1 with TRBJ2-1, with TRBD1 identical over 8 bases. Germline values: CDR1 SGHRS, CDR2 YFSETQ. The length of the CDR3 is 14 residues. The trim removed 4 bases at V and 4 bases at J, leaving 4 bases unmatched. DNA for the CDR3: TGCGCCAGCAGCCTAGGGACAGGATACAATGAGCAGTTCTTC. Translated: CASSLGTGYNEQFF.

The genes are TRBV6-1 and TRBJ1-2, with D tentatively TRBD1 (5 bases). Trimming took off 0 bases at V and 3 bases at J, with 11 bases between the two ends. CDR1 is MNHNS and CDR2 is SASEGT in the germline V gene. This CDR3 is 15 amino acids long. CDR3 DNA: TGTGCCAGCAGTGAAGCGAGCGGGGGTGACTATGGCTACACCTTC. It codes for CASSEASGGDYGYTF.

V gene TRBV19 combines with J gene TRBJ2-7; 7 bases agree with TRBD1. J lost 1 base, V lost 4 bases, and 4 bases had no gene match. The CDR3 has 14 residues. Germline V gene sequence: CDR1 LNHDA, CDR2 SQIVND (reference sequence). CDR3 in DNA: TGTGCCAGTAGTACCCACAGGGGATCCTACGAGCAGTACTTC. Its translation: CASSTHRGSYEQYF.

The V gene is TRBV25-1, the J gene TRBJ2-1; TRBD1 matches at 7 bases. The CDR3 has 14 residues. Per the germline V gene, CDR1 is MGHDK and CDR2 is SYGVNS. The J segment lost 4 bases and the V segment lost 4 bases, leaving 4 bases of the junction unmatched. The CDR3 reads CASSGRGLYNEQFF. As DNA, the CDR3 is TGTGCCAGCAGTGGAAGGGGGCTTTACAATGAGCAGTTCTTC.

This rearrangement joins TRBV19 to TRBJ2-7; tentative D call: TRBD2 (6 bases). Germline V gives CDR1 LNHDA, CDR2 SQIVND (reference sequence). The ends were cut back, 6 bases at V and 1 base at J, with 13 bases in the middle. The CDR3 contains 14 residues. The CDR3 nucleotides are TGTGCCAGTAGGGAGGGGCCAAAATCCTACGAGCAGTACTTC. It yields the protein CASREGPKSYEQYF.

This chain links TRBV19 with TRBJ2-7; 8 positions agree with TRBD1. This CDR3 has 13 amino acids. Germline V lookup: CDR1 LNHDA, CDR2 SQIVND (reference sequence). V lost 6 bases and J lost 2; bases outside the gene matches: 3. CDR3 DNA: TGTGCCAGTAGAGGGGACAGGACCTACGAGCAGTACTTC. This gives the protein CASRGDRTYEQYF.

CDR3 residues: CASRNSDRNTGELFF. The CDR3, as DNA: TGTGCCAGCAGAAACAGCGATAGGAACACCGGGGAGCTGTTTTTT. V usage is TRBV2 and J usage is TRBJ2-2; D is unresolved. CDR1 SNHLY and CDR2 FYNNEI come from the germline V gene. V was shortened by 6 bases and J by 1 base, with 12 bases between the two germline ends. The CDR3 is 15 amino acids.